This T cell receptor (beta chain) was captured by sequencing in a study of cytomegalovirus exposure and HLA in healthy donors listed by TCRdb under 2017. With respect to the entire study: An earlier analysis of several hundred of the donors reported about 250 Gb of sequence data and roughly 110 million unique TCR beta sequences from 150 million to 200 million T cells. About five DR-DQ haplotypes were treated as single units for association and clustering because of strong linkage in the cohort. Around 320 gigabases of sequencing data and around 87 million unique TCR sequences were included in an early release covering roughly 600 HLA-typed donors. Donor age, sex, ethnicity and CMV serostatus were compiled together with the repertoire data. Among 300 to 450 genotyped donors of the cohort, an average of approximately 250,000 unique TCR beta nucleotide sequences were sequenced per donor, roughly 20% of them non-productive. A separate validation cohort of 100 to 150 different subjects was used in addition to the roughly 670-subject first cohort. Using immunosequencing, the study profiled T cell repertoires from 500 to 800 subjects and related those repertoires to cytomegalovirus serostatus. Of the roughly 390 genotyped donors, 65% to 90% fell in the genetic ancestry cluster associated with self-reported Caucasian donors. High-throughput TCR immunosequencing, statistical association of individual TCRs with disease status, and machine learning were combined to predict cytomegalovirus infection status. The number of typed donors differed by locus: about 620-630 for A, B, C, DRB1 and DQB1; approximately 530 for DQA1; 600 to 610 for DPA1; and roughly 450 for DPB1. Class I and class II HLA loci were covered by the typing at four-digit resolution. The study was designed to test whether signatures of past pathogen exposure could be identified by cataloging public T cell receptors. Every repertoire in the discovery cohort had been generated on one and the same sequencing platform. In the later analysis, no new phenotypic data were used to find candidate immune exposures; instead, reliance was placed on TCR beta sequences and their occurrence across donors. An earlier analysis of more than 450 of the donors used high-throughput TCR beta sequencing to judge whether each TCR beta V gene segment behaved as functional or pseudogenic. A later analysis re-examined previously published TCR beta repertoires from more than 650 donors and added high-resolution HLA genotyping to investigate patterns of TCR occurrence. A later genetic analysis used genome-wide SNP genotypes for about 65% of the 666 donors, treating that subset as a discovery cohort. Paper-wide results and their limitations: In a later analysis, most CMV-associated TCR beta chains were found to appear HLA-restricted, with HLA associations seemingly driven largely by CMV exposure. It was suggested by the authors that the approach could potentially be generalized to other disease states and immunological phenotypes. Assigning TCR associations to individual alleles was difficult when HLA alleles, especially DR and DQ, strongly co-occurred. The presence/absence analyses assumed that sequencing depth was roughly uniform across donors, and that assumption may not be true. Because some donors lacked HLA typing at each locus, the association tests relied only on the typed subset. Broadly in line with IMGT annotations, most TCR beta V segments showed up in productive rearrangements about 87% or about 30% of the time in an earlier analysis of 587 of the donors. In a later analysis, some 17,000 TCR beta sequences were associated with specific HLA alleles at a false discovery rate of 0.05. Linkage disequilibrium might explain the correlated functional status among segregating V segments, but an unknown experimental factor could not be ruled out. In a later analysis, HLA-associated TCR beta chains were found to be more clonally expanded and to have lower generation probabilities than equally common non-associated chains. A later genetic analysis reported fewer N-insertions in productive TCRs among donors in an Asian-associated ancestry cluster than the roughly 670-donor mean. Several of the top co-occurrence clusters appeared to be linked to parvovirus B19, influenza, CMV and Epstein-Barr virus, according to a later analysis. A few of the identified cytomegalovirus-associated TCR beta chains were confirmed in vitro to be specific for cytomegalovirus antigens. V-gene and J-gene trimming of TCR beta chains was associated with a missense DCLRE1C variant in a later genetic analysis, and the association was replicated in an independent cohort. Most TCR sequences were observed very rarely across donors, whereas some public TCRs were present in many individuals. A cluster of highly shared sequence variants was judged likely to represent a technical artifact of the sequencing pipeline. In a later analysis, the rate of TCR association differed among HLA loci, with DRB1 alleles having the most associated TCRs and HLA-C alleles having the fewest. A further reported finding was that TCR beta sequences accurately predicted the HLA-A and HLA-B alleles for most subjects in the first cohort. CMV serostatus was the only immune exposure information available for the cohort. A total of 150 to 200 TCR beta chains were listed by the study as associated with cytomegalovirus. Some IMGT-functional V segments, including TRBV6-2 and TRBV6-3, could not be told apart with the 87-base-pair reads, so those segments were excluded. The classifier was reported to diagnose cytomegalovirus status with high specificity and sensitivity in both the original and validation cohorts. Because counts were too low, 15 to 20 rarely observed V segments, including chromosome 9 orphons, were excluded from the earlier analysis of 587 of the donors. Only TCR beta chains were sequenced in this cohort, and the absence of alpha or paired-chain data limited detectable features.

This clone was seen only a few times. Its binding antigen is unknown. No much larger clone is present one base from it, and per-base qualities are unavailable. Library creation used the immunoSEQ multiplex PCR assay. For the multiplex PCR, a mixture combining 60 forward primers for TCR Vbeta segments and 13 reverse primers for TCR Jbeta segments was used. Amplification of the CDR3 region of rearranged TCR beta genes was performed with a multiplex PCR assay on genomic DNA. Amplified TCR beta libraries were sequenced as 87-base-pair reads on the Illumina HiSeq System. The authors processed their data as follows. Across the 700 or so repertoires, a later analysis counted about 81 million unique TCR beta chains, 9.5 million to 13 million of which were shared by at least two donors. A nearest-neighbor algorithm error-corrected the raw reads and collapsed the reads into unique sequences, merging closely related sequences to remove PCR and sequencing errors. To assign V, D and J gene segments, CDR3 sequences were aligned to IMGT reference sequences. For a sequence to be retained, at least a six-nucleotide match to both a V gene segment and a J gene segment was required. Rearrangements were classified as productive when the CDR3 lacked stop codons and remained in frame with V and J, and all other rearrangements were classified as non-productive. Following IMGT convention, CDR3 was defined as the stretch from the second conserved V-encoded cysteine up to the conserved J-encoded phenylalanine. In an earlier analysis of 587 of the donors, sequences lacking an unambiguous match to a single V gene segment were excluded. An earlier analysis of around 600 of the donors classified V segments as functional when productive rearrangements were above 56.7% and as segregating when the standard deviation between donors was above 5%. A statistical classification framework was built to diagnose cytomegalovirus status from the catalog of TCR beta chain sequences. A later analysis assigned V and J genes by comparing TCR nucleotide sequences with IMGT/GENE-DB human TR gene sequences. In a later analysis, CDR3 sequences and most-parsimonious VDJ recombination scenarios were assigned using the TCRdist pipeline. In a later analysis, each TCR beta chain was defined by its CDR3 amino acid sequence together with its V-gene family, and reads lacking a unique V-gene family were excluded. A later analysis removed 500 to 650 highly shared, low-generation-probability nucleotide sequences to deal with suspected cross-contamination and a sequencing artifact. In a later analysis, a clonal expansion index for each public chain was calculated from normalized within-repertoire ranks of inferred template counts. Generation probabilities in a later analysis came from a VDJ recombination model fitted to out-of-frame rearrangements, and those results were checked against IGoR. Hypergeometric tests were used in a later analysis to score TCR-TCR, TCR-HLA and TCR-CMV co-occurrence, with a repertoire-size bias correction applied to the TCR pairs. False discovery rates were estimated in a later analysis by permuting HLA or CMV assignments 20 times. In a later analysis, co-occurring TCRs were grouped with DBSCAN, and TCRdist sequence similarity was added when clustering was performed within HLA-allele-positive subsets. Repertoires with fewer than 30,000 or more than 120,000 public chains, plus five repertoires with anomalous nucleotide sharing, were excluded from co-occurrence clustering. Sourced from immuneACCESS, this table was stored by TCRdb with only in-frame sequences that have V and J called. A share of the clones is absent; for the studies checked, an unresolved V gene accounts for under half, and the remainder has no known explanation. V and J calls plus clone size are reproduced from that table; the DNA served to infer D and trimming. The sample table shows some 150,000 clones, and around 79% are seen once. The ten largest clones capture 3.5% of the sample.

The cohort comprised approximately 700 healthy bone marrow donors. All cohort members were sampled while nominally healthy, although unrecorded immune exposures were likely present. Of the approximately 700 cohort members, approximately 300 had positive CMV serostatus and 350 to 450 had negative CMV serostatus, and CMV serostatus was not recorded for the donor. Every donor gave a peripheral blood sample, and the peripheral blood mononuclear cells from that sample were used for TCR beta sequencing. Genomic DNA was extracted from the blood cell samples with the Qiagen DNeasy Blood Extraction Kit. The V end gives up 6 bases and the J end 3 bases, leaving 5 bases in the junction not matched to a gene. The germline V gene (reference sequence) provides CDR1 MNHEY and CDR2 SMNVEV. The CDR3 covers 13 residues, taking in both the cysteine and the phenylalanine. This entry keeps only the CDR3 DNA: 39 bases, framed from base 1.

Sequencing was performed on PBMCs. The chain joins TRBV27 to TRBJ2-7; 7 junctional bases match TRBD2. The TCR comes from a human donor in good health. The DNA reads as follows: TGTGCCAGCAGCTGGACTAGTGGCTACGAGCAGTACTTC. It specifies CASSWTSGYEQYF.